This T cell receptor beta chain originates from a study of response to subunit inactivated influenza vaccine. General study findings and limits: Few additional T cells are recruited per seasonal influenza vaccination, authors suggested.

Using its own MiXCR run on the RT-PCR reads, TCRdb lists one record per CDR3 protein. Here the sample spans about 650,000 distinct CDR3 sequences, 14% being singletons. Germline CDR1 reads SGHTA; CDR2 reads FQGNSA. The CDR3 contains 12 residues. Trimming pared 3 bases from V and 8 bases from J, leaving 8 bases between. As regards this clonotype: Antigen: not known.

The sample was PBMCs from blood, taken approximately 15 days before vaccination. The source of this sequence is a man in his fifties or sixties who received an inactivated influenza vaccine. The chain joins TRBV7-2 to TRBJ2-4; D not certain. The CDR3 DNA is TGTGCCAGCAGCTTCCCATTGGACATTCAGTACTTC. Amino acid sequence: CASSFPLDIQYF.